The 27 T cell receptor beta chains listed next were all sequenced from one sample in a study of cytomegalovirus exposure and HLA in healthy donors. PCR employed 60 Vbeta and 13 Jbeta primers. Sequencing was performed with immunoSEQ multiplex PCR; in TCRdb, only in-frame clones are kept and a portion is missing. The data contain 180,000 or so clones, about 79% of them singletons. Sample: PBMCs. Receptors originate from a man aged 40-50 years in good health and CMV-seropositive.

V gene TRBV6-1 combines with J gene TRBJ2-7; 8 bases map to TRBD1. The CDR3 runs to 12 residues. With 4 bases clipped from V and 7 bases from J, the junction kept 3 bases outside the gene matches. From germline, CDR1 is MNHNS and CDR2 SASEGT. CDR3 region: CASSAYRGEQYF. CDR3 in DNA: TGTGCCAGCAGTGCCTACAGGGGGGAGCAGTACTTC.

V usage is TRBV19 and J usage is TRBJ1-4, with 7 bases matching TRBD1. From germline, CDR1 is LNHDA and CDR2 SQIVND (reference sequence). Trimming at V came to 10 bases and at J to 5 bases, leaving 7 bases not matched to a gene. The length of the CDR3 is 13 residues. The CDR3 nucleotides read TGTGCCACTTCTCAGGGGGGAAATGAAAAACTGTTTTTT. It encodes CATSQGGNEKLFF.

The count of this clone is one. The CDR3 loop is CASSLARTGVGGTEAFF. DNA of the CDR3: TGTGCCAGCAGTTTAGCCCGGACAGGGGTCGGGGGCACTGAAGCTTTCTTT. This chain connects TRBV28 to TRBJ1-1, with 9 bases lining up with TRBD1. J was trimmed by 4 bases and V by 2 bases; bases with no gene match: 11. In germline, CDR1 is MDHEN, CDR2 SYDVKM. This CDR3 has 17 amino acids. Using reference TRBV28 and TRBJ1-1 for the parts outside the CDR3, the full variable domain is DVKVTQSSRYLVKRTGEKVFLECVQDMDHENMFWYRQDPGLGLRLIYFSYDVKMKEKGDIPEGYSVSREKKERFSLILESASTNQTSMYLCASSLARTGVGGTEAFFGQGTRLTVV.

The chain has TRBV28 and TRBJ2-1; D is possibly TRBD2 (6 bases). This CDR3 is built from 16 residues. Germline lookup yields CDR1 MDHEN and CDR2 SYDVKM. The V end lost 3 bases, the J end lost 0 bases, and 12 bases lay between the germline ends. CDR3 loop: CASSFNRGSSYNEQFF. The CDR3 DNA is TGTGCCAGCAGTTTCAATCGGGGGAGCTCCTACAATGAGCAGTTCTTC.

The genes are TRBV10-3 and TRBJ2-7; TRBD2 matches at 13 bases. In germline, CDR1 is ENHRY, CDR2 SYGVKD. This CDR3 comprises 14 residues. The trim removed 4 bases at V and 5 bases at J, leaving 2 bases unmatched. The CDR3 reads CAISGGTSGNEQYF. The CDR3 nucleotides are TGTGCCATCAGTGGGGGGACTAGCGGGAACGAGCAGTACTTC.

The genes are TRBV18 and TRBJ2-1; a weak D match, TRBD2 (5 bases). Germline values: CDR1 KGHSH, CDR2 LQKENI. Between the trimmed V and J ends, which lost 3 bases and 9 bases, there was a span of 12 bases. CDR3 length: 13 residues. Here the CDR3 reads CASSPLQEAEQFF. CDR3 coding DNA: TGTGCCAGCTCACCGCTGCAGGAGGCTGAGCAGTTCTTC.

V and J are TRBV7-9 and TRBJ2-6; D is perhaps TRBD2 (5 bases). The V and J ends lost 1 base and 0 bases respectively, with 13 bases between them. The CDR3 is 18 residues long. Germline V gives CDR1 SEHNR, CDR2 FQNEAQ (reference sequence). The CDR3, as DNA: TGTGCCAGCAGCTTAGGATGGAGGAGAGCCTCTGGGGCCAACGTCCTGACTTTC. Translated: CASSLGWRRASGANVLTF.

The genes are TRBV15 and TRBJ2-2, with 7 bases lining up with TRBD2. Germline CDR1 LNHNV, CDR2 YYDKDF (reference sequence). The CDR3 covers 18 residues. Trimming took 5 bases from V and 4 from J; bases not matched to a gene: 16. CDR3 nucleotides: TGTGCCACCAGCGGACCGTTGGAGCGGGGAGGCTCCACCGGGGAGCTGTTTTTT. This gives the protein CATSGPLERGGSTGELFF. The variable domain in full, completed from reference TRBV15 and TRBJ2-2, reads DAMVIQNPRYQVTQFGKPVTLSCSQTLNHNVMYWYQQKSSQAPKLLFHYYDKDFNNEADTPDNFQSRRPNTSFCFLDIRSPGLGDTAMYLCATSGPLERGGSTGELFFGEGSRLTVL.

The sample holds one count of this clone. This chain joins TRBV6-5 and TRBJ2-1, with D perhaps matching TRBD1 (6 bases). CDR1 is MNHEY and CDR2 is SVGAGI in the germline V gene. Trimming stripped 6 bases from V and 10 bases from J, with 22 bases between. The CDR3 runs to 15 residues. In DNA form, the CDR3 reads TGTGCCAGCAGCCAGGGGCACGGGATAGGATGGGAGCAGTTCTTC. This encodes CASSQGHGIGWEQFF.

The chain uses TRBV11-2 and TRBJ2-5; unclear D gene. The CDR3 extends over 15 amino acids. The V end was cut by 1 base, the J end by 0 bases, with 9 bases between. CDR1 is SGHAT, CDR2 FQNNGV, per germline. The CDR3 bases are TGTGCCAGCAGCTTAGGTTTGGCCAACCAAGAGACCCAGTACTTC. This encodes CASSLGLANQETQYF.

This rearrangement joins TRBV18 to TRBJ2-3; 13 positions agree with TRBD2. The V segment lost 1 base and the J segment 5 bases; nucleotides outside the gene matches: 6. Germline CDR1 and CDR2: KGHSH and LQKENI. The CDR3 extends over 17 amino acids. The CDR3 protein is CASSPLGLAGVGDTQYF. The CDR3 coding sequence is TGTGCCAGCTCACCACTTGGACTAGCGGGAGTAGGAGATACGCAGTATTTT.

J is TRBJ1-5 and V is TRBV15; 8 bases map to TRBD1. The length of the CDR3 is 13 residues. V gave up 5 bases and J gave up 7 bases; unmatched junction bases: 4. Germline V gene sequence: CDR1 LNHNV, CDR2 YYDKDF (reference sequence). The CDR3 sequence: CATSWGQDQPQHF. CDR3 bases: TGTGCCACCAGCTGGGGACAGGACCAGCCCCAGCATTTT.

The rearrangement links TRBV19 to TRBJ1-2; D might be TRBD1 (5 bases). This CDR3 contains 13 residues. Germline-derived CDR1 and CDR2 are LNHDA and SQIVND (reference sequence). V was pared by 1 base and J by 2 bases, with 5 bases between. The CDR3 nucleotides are TGTGCCAGTAGTATAGCAGGGAACTATGGCTACACCTTC. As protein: CASSIAGNYGYTF.

The CDR3 is CASSYLQGSGEKLFF. The CDR3 nucleotides are TGTGCCAGCAGTTACTTACAGGGGAGCGGTGAAAAACTGTTTTTT. This chain links TRBV6-5 with TRBJ1-4; 7 nucleotides line up with TRBD1. Trimming cost V 1 base and J 7 bases; bases outside gene matches: 6. CDR3 size: 15 residues. Germline V gene data show CDR1 as MNHEY and CDR2 as SVGAGI.

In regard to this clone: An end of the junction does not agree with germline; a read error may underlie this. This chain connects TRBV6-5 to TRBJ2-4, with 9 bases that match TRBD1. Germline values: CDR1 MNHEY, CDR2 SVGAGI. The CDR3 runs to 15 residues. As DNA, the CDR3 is TGTGCCAGCAGTTACTCAGGGACAGGGCAAAACAGTCAGTACTTC. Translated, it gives CASSYSGTGQNSQYF.

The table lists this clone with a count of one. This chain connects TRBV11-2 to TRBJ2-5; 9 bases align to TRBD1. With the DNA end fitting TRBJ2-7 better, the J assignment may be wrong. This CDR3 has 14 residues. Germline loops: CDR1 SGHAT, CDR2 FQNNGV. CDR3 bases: TGTGCCAGCAGCTATCTCTGGGGACAGGGCGAGCAGTACTTC. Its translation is CASSYLWGQGEQYF.

The DNA for the CDR3 is TGTGCCAGCAGCCTAACCCGACAGGGGGCGAGCGGCTACACCTTC. The encoded protein is CASSLTRQGASGYTF. The V call is TRBV11-2, the J call TRBJ1-2, with 10 bases identical to TRBD1. CDR3 size: 15 residues. V gave up 5 bases and J gave up 8 bases; unmatched junction bases: 11. The germline CDR1 and CDR2 sequences are SGHAT and FQNNGV.

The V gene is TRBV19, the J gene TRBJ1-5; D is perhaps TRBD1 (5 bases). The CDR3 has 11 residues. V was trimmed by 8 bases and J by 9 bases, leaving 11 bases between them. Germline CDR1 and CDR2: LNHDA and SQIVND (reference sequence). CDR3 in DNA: TGTGCCAGTCAAATGGGGGGGCCCCAGCATTTT. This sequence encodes CASQMGGPQHF. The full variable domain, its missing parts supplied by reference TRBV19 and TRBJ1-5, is DGGITQSPKYLFRKEGQNVTLSCEQNLNHDAMYWYRQDPGQGLRLIYYSQIVNDFQKGDIAEGYSVSREKKESFPLTVTSAQKNPTAFYLCASQMGGPQHFGDGTRLSIL.

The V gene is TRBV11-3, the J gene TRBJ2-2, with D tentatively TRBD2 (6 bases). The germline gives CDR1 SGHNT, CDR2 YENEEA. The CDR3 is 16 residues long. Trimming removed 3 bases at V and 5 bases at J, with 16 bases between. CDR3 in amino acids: CASSFGRGVGTGELFF. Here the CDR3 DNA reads TGTGCCAGCAGCTTTGGGCGCGGGGTGGGGACCGGGGAGCTGTTTTTT.

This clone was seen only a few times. CDR3 in DNA: TGTGCCAGCAGCGACGGGACTAGCGGCTACGAGCAGTACTTC. Residues: CASSDGTSGYEQYF. The chain couples TRBV7-9 to TRBJ2-7; 11 bases are shared with TRBD2. This CDR3 contains 14 residues. Per germline, CDR1 SEHNR and CDR2 FQNEAQ (reference sequence). Germline trimming cut 5 bases from V and 3 bases from J; bases unmatched to any gene: 3.

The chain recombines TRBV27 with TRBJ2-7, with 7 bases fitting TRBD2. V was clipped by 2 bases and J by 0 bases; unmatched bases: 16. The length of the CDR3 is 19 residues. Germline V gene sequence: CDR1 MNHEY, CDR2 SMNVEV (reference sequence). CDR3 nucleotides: TGTGCCAGCAGTTTAGTAGGTCTAGCGGCTATCCCGAGCTCCTACGAGCAGTACTTC. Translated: CASSLVGLAAIPSSYEQYF.

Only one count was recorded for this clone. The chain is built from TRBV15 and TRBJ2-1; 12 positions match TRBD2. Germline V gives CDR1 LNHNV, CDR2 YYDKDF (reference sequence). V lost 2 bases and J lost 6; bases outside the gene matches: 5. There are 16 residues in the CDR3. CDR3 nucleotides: TGTGCCACCAGCAGAACGACTAGCGGGAGCCGCAATGAGCAGTTCTTC. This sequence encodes CATSRTTSGSRNEQFF.

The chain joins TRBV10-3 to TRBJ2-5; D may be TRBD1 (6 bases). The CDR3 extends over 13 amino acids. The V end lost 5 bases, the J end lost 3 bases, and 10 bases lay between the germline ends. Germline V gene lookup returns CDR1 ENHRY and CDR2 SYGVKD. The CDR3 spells CAISRTEEETQYF. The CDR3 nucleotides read TGTGCCATCAGTCGGACAGAGGAAGAGACCCAGTACTTC.

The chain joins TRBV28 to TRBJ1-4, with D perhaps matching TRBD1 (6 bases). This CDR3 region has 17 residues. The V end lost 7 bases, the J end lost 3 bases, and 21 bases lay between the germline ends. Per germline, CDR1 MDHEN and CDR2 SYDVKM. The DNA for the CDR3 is TGTGCCAGCACCCCCGGCGGAGGGGGGGGCGCTAATGAAAAACTGTTTTTT. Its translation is CASTPGGGGGANEKLFF.

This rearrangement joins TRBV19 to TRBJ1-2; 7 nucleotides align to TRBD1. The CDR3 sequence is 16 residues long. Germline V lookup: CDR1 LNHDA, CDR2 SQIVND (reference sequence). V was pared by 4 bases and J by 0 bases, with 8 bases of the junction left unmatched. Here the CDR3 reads CASSRRDSGANYGYTF. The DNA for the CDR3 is TGTGCCAGTAGTAGACGGGACAGTGGAGCTAACTATGGCTACACCTTC.

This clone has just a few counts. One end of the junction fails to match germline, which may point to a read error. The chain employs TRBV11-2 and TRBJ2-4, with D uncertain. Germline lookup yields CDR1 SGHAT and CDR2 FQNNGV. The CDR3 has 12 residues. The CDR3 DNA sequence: TGTGCCAGCAGCTTATTCTATAACAGTCAGTACTTC. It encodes CASSLFYNSQYF.

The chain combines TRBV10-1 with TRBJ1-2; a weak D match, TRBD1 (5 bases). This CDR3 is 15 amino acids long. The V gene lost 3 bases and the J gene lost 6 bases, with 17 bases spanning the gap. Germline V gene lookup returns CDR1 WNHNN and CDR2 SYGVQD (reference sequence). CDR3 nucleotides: TGCGCCAGCAGTGAATCCGGGACTGAGGCCCATGGCTACACCTTC. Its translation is CASSESGTEAHGYTF.